Sequencing of this T cell receptor beta chain was carried out in a study of blood T cell repertoires in COVID-19. For the study at large: Acute-phase and convalescent COVID-19 samples originated in the United States, Italy and Spain. Nucleic acid was either cDNA or gDNA, and it came from T cells, B-cell-depleted T cells, or PBMCs.

Libraries were prepared by immunoSEQ multiplex PCR; TCRdb keeps only in-frame clonotypes and omits some of them. Of 230,000 or so clones listed, roughly four fifths are singletons. The germline V and J ends were trimmed by 6 bases and 1 base, with 9 bases remaining between them. This CDR3 contains 13 residues. Germline CDR1 and CDR2: LNHDA and SQIVND (reference sequence). The origin of this receptor is a woman at least 80 years old with COVID-19, enrolled during active disease. The sequenced sample was peripheral blood. The gene calls are TRBV19 and TRBJ1-1; D ambiguous. The CDR3, as DNA: TGTGCCAGTAGCCCCCGGAGGAACACTGAAGCTTTCTTT. Residues: CASSPRRNTEAFF.